This passage covers 16 T cell receptor beta chains from one sample sequenced in a study of blood T cell repertoires in COVID-19. Clones were sequenced by immunoSEQ multiplex PCR, and TCRdb holds only the in-frame ones, with some missing. The profile shows about 260,000 clones, 88% of them singletons. Material for sequencing was PBMCs or T cells enriched from blood (not recorded which). These receptors were collected from a woman in her forties with acute COVID-19.

V gene TRBV9 combines with J gene TRBJ1-2; TRBD1 aligns across 7 bases. The CDR3 runs 13 residues. Germline CDR1 SGDLS, CDR2 YYNGEE. The trim removed 3 bases at V and 6 bases at J, leaving 5 bases unmatched. The CDR3 region is CASSAQTGDGYTF. Written as DNA, the CDR3 is TGTGCCAGCAGCGCTCAAACAGGGGATGGCTACACCTTC.

The CDR3 nucleotides are TGTGCCAGCAGCCCCACTCATACTGGGGCCAACGTCCTGACTTTC. Translation gives CASSPTHTGANVLTF. The gene calls are TRBV7-3 and TRBJ2-6, with D uncertain. Germline CDR1 and CDR2: SGHTA and FQGTGA. This CDR3 comprises 15 residues. Trimming pared 5 bases from V and 2 bases from J, leaving 10 bases between. The full variable domain, its missing parts supplied by reference TRBV7-3 and TRBJ2-6, is GAGVSQTPSNKVTEKGKYVELRCDPISGHTALYWYRQSLGQGPEFLIYFQGTGAADDSGLPNDRFFAVRPEGSVSTLKIQRTERGDSAVYLCASSPTHTGANVLTFGAGSRLTVL.

With regard to this clone: Germline and junction disagree at one end, which may indicate a read error. The V call is TRBV27, the J call TRBJ1-2; D unclear. The CDR3 length is 13 residues. Germline V gene lookup returns CDR1 MNHEY and CDR2 SMNVEV (reference sequence). CDR3 bases: TGTGCCAGCCGTTTCGGTGCAGGCGTTGGCTACACCTTC. Its protein product is CASRFGAGVGYTF.

This clone was counted ten times or more. This chain joins TRBV5-6 and TRBJ1-3; weak D call: TRBD1 (6 bases). The germline V and J ends were trimmed by 3 bases and 7 bases, with 14 bases remaining between them. This CDR3 region has 14 residues. In germline, CDR1 is SGHDT, CDR2 YYEEEE. DNA for the CDR3: TGTGCCAGCAGCTCAAACAGGGATCGGAACACCATATATTTT. This codes for CASSSNRDRNTIYF. The complete variable domain, with remaining parts taken from reference TRBV5-6 and TRBJ1-3, reads DAGVTQSPTHLIKTRGQQVTLRCSPKSGHDTVSWYQQALGQGPQFIFQYYEEEERQRGNFPDRFSGHQFPNYSSELNVNALLLGDSALYLCASSSNRDRNTIYFGEGSWLTVV.

V usage is TRBV24-1 and J usage is TRBJ1-4; 7 bases are a match to TRBD1. The junction had 9 bases not matched to a gene; V was cut back by 3 bases and J by 9 bases. The CDR3 is 15 residues long. Germline V gives CDR1 KGHDR, CDR2 SFDVKD. The CDR3 nucleotides are TGTGCCACCAGTGATCCCGACAGGGCCCCACAAAAACTGTTTTTT. This translates into CATSDPDRAPQKLFF.

The rearrangement uses TRBV28 and TRBJ2-7; TRBD1 agrees at 7 bases. There are 14 residues in the CDR3. Trimming took 8 bases from V and 0 from J; bases not matched to a gene: 7. Germline CDR1 MDHEN, CDR2 SYDVKM. The CDR3 loop is CASYSGTASYEQYF. In DNA, the CDR3 is TGTGCCAGCTATTCCGGGACAGCCTCCTACGAGCAGTACTTC.

The chain combines TRBV29-1 with TRBJ2-1; tentative D call: TRBD2 (6 bases). The V end lost 6 bases, the J end lost 1 base, and 10 bases lay between the germline ends. CDR3 length equals 13 residues. Germline lookup yields CDR1 SQVTM and CDR2 ANQGSEA. The CDR3 nucleotides read TGCAGCGTAGGGGACTTTTCCTACAATGAGCAGTTCTTC. Protein sequence: CSVGDFSYNEQFF.

V and J are TRBV14 and TRBJ2-1, with 8 nucleotides matching TRBD2. V trimming: 5 bases; J trimming: 3 bases; junction bases outside the gene matches: 6. Germline V lookup: CDR1 SGHDN, CDR2 FVKESK. The CDR3 contains 15 residues. The CDR3 reads CASSDIAGGYNEQFF. Here the CDR3 DNA reads TGTGCCAGCAGCGACATTGCGGGAGGCTACAATGAGCAGTTCTTC.

The V call is TRBV24-1, the J call TRBJ2-1, with D tentatively TRBD2 (6 bases). Germline CDR1 is KGHDR and CDR2 is SFDVKD. The CDR3 spans 16 residues. Trimming took 7 bases from V and 6 from J, leaving 21 bases between them. The CDR3 DNA reads as TGTGCCACCAGCGGGGGTTTAGCGGCCCAGGTCAATGAGCAGTTCTTC. The encoded protein is CATSGGLAAQVNEQFF.

The genes are TRBV2 and TRBJ1-5, with D maybe TRBD1 (5 bases). V shed 7 bases and J shed 9 bases, with 13 bases lying between them. This CDR3 spans 12 amino acids. In germline, CDR1 is SNHLY, CDR2 FYNNEI. The CDR3 sequence: CASTEAGGPQHF. Written as DNA, the CDR3 is TGTGCCAGCACCGAGGCCGGGGGGCCCCAGCATTTT.

The rearrangement joins TRBV28 to TRBJ2-1; possible D gene TRBD2, 6 bases. Germline assignment: CDR1 MDHEN and CDR2 SYDVKM. V dropped 6 bases and J dropped 0 bases, with 18 bases sitting between them. This CDR3 spans 17 amino acids. The DNA of the CDR3 is TGTGCCAGCAGCCCCGCGGACTACAAGAGCTCCTACAATGAGCAGTTCTTC. This gives the protein CASSPADYKSSYNEQFF. Complete variable domain (other parts from reference TRBV28 and TRBJ2-1): DVKVTQSSRYLVKRTGEKVFLECVQDMDHENMFWYRQDPGLGLRLIYFSYDVKMKEKGDIPEGYSVSREKKERFSLILESASTNQTSMYLCASSPADYKSSYNEQFFGPGTRLTVL.

J is TRBJ2-7 and V is TRBV7-9; 7 bases agree with TRBD2. The germline CDR1 and CDR2 sequences are SEHNR and FQNEAQ (reference sequence). V gave up 5 bases and J gave up 5 bases; unmatched junction bases: 12. CDR3 size: 15 residues. CDR3 in amino acids: CASSAAGSQVHEQYF. As DNA, the CDR3 is TGTGCCAGCAGCGCAGCGGGGTCCCAAGTGCACGAGCAGTACTTC.

The chain recombines TRBV10-3 with TRBJ1-3, with D perhaps matching TRBD1 (5 bases). V was pared by 4 bases and J by 0 bases, with 16 bases between. The CDR3 consists of 17 residues. Per germline, CDR1 ENHRY and CDR2 SYGVKD. CDR3 protein: CAISGLAGHHSGNTIYF. CDR3 sequence (DNA): TGTGCCATCAGTGGTTTAGCCGGACACCACTCTGGAAACACCATATATTTT.

This sequence joins TRBV27 and TRBJ1-2, with D hard to call. The germline gives CDR1 MNHEY, CDR2 SMNVEV (reference sequence). Trimming shortened V by 0 bases and J by 5 bases, and 16 bases separated the two germline ends. The length of the CDR3 is 16 residues. The CDR3 nucleotides are TGTGCCAGCAGTTTATCGGAGGGCAGCTTGAGATATGGCTACACCTTC. Its translation: CASSLSEGSLRYGYTF.

The chain recombines TRBV9 with TRBJ2-3; 7 nucleotides align to TRBD2. The CDR3 contains 16 residues. CDR1 and CDR2 from the germline V gene are SGDLS and YYNGEE. The V gene end was trimmed by 0 bases and the J gene end by 4 bases; junction bases not matched to a gene: 8. The CDR3 is CASSVAGGSMADTQYF. DNA for the CDR3: TGTGCCAGCAGCGTAGCTGGCGGGAGCATGGCAGATACGCAGTATTTT.

The chain joins TRBV10-1 to TRBJ2-2; D is uncertain. Per germline, CDR1 WNHNN and CDR2 SYGVQD (reference sequence). Between the trimmed V and J ends, which lost 10 bases and 4 bases, there was a span of 13 bases. The CDR3 is made up of 13 amino acids. CDR3 sequence: CATSSAVTGELFF. The CDR3 DNA follows: TGCGCCACCTCCTCCGCGGTCACCGGGGAGCTGTTTTTT.